This TCR beta chain was sequenced during a study of cytomegalovirus exposure and HLA in healthy donors. Trimming cost V 0 bases and J 1 base; bases outside gene matches: 1. The CDR3 totals 15 residues. From germline, CDR1 is MNHEY and CDR2 SVGAGI. The primer mix had 60 Vbeta and 13 Jbeta primers. Assay: immunoSEQ multiplex PCR; the TCRdb copy retains only in-frame clones and omits some. This sample carries 99,000 or so clones, roughly 13% of them seen once, and the ten largest clones take roughly a sixth. As for this clone: The same CDR3 arises from other DNA sequences in this sample as well.

The source material was PBMCs. This TCR derives from a middle-aged man in good health and CMV-seropositive. This rearrangement joins TRBV6-5 to TRBJ2-7; 9 nucleotides match TRBD1. CDR3 loop: CASSYSGTGSYEQYF. The DNA for the CDR3 is TGTGCCAGCAGTTACTCCGGGACAGGGTCCTACGAGCAGTACTTC.